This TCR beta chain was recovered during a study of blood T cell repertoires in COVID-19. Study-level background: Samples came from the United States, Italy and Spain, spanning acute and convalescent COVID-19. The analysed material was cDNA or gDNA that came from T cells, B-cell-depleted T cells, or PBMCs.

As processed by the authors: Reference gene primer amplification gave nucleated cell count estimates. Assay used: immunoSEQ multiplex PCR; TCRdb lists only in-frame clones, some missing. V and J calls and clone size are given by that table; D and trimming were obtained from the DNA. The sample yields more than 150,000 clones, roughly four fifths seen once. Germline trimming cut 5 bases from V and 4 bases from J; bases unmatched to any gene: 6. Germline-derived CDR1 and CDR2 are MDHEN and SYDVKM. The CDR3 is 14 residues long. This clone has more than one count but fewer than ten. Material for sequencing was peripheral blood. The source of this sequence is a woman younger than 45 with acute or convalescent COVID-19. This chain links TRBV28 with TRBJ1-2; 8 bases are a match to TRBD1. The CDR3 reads CASSKDRVSYGYTF. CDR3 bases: TGTGCCAGCAGTAAGGACAGGGTATCCTATGGCTACACCTTC.